This TCR beta chain is drawn from a study of cytomegalovirus exposure and HLA in healthy donors. This CDR3 region has 13 residues. V lost 5 bases and J lost 8; bases outside the gene matches: 5. Germline CDR1 LNHNV, CDR2 YYDKDF (reference sequence). This PCR relied on a set of 60 Vbeta primers and 13 Jbeta primers. Sequencing was performed with immunoSEQ multiplex PCR; in TCRdb, only in-frame clones are kept and a portion is missing. The table includes around 130,000 clones, 83% detected once. V gene TRBV15 combines with J gene TRBJ2-1; 8 nucleotides match TRBD1. The specimen was PBMCs. The sequence was obtained from a girl aged 2-10 years in good health and CMV-seronegative. The CDR3 DNA reads as TGTGCCACCAGCGGGGGACAGGCCGATGAGCAGTTCTTC. It specifies CATSGGQADEQFF.